This TCR beta chain was sequenced in a study of T cell responses to AZD1222 COVID-19 vaccine (dated by TCRdb to about 2021). In the study overall: Because spike-specific TCR depth and breadth did not differ between the two schedules, AZD1222 recipients who got a second dose at roughly 4 weeks were pooled with those who got a second dose at roughly 12 weeks. TCR sequencing was performed for over 230 trial participants, of whom about 200 were given two doses of AZD1222 and about 25 were given two doses of MenACWY control vaccine. Trial participants were enrolled by age into 18-55, 56-69 and 70-plus year subgroups, with roughly 160, 29 and 62 TCR-sequenced participants respectively. Study-wide conclusions, independent of this receptor: Reportedly, almost half of the unique spike-specific TCRs recognized epitopes lying outside the regions that are mutated in the B.1.351 and B.1.1.7 variants. In the small 56-69-year group, the increase in depth fell short of significance, most likely because of low power. The vaccine-associated CD4 TCRs covered the entire spike protein, and the dominant responses fell in regions 160-218 and 743-854. Most participants were white British and females outnumbered males, and the authors suggested that clonal diversity may have been underestimated. Only six AZD1222 recipients were SARS-CoV-2 seropositive at baseline, limiting conclusions about previously exposed vaccinees. Because no day 14 peak-response samples were available, repertoires were characterized only after the peak T cell response. After two AZD1222 doses, spike-specific TCR breadth and depth were significantly higher than at day 0 and than in MenACWY recipients.

The germline V gene (reference sequence) provides CDR1 LNHDA and CDR2 SQIVND. Germline trimming amounts to 3 bases on V and 6 bases on J, with 9 as the count of junction bases outside the gene matches. The CDR3 covers 16 residues, taking in both the cysteine and the phenylalanine. Only CDR3 DNA is held: 48 bases, read in frame from base 1. The CDR3 regions of human TCRbeta chains were analyzed by immunosequencing. The study's processing was this. TCRs in the repertoires were compared against a reference library of SARS-CoV-2-specific TCRs that had been generated with the MIRA antigen-specificity platform. Breadth meant the fraction of unique TCRs that were SARS-CoV-2-associated, whereas depth meant the fraction of total T cells that were SARS-CoV-2-associated. Each spike-specific TCR was assigned to its reactive spike region and to a CD4 or CD8 class using the MIRA data. Log10-transformed breadth and depth values were compared by one-way ANOVA with Sidak's multiple comparisons tests. This immuneACCESS table, as held by TCRdb, lists in-frame sequences with V and J called but not all clones. Of the missing ones, under half trace to an unresolved V gene in checked studies; the others have no known cause. From that table come the V and J calls and clone size; the DNA was used to work out D and trimming. This sample has approximately 100,000 clones in its table, and more than 75% of those were observed once. The ten largest account for approximately 3.3% of the sample.

Remarks on this clone: What this receptor recognizes is not known. No base quality values were provided; no much bigger clone lies one nucleotide off.

What the time point label conveys for this sample: baseline before first vaccination. The vaccinee samples were drawn from two UK trials, COV001 and COV002, one of which was a single-blind randomized controlled phase 2/3 trial testing AZD1222 (ChAdOx1 nCoV-19) in healthy adults. For TCRbeta chain sequencing, PBMC samples from trial participants were taken at day 0 and at day 28 after the second dose. The specimen was peripheral blood, collected on day 0 of AZD1222 vaccination. The clonotype was recovered from an adult in good health. Recombination joined TRBV19 with TRBJ2-1, and 9 junctional nucleotides match TRBD1. The base sequence is TGTGCCAGTAGTATTGGGGGACAGGGTCTGGGCAATGAGCAGTTCTTC. The encoded protein is CASSIGGQGLGNEQFF.